This T cell receptor (beta chain) derives from a study of technical replicates of blood from several donors. The CDR3 length is 14 residues. V was trimmed by 5 bases and J by 6 bases, leaving 15 bases between them. From germline, CDR1 is MDHEN and CDR2 SYDVKM. Using immunoSEQ multiplex PCR, the repertoire was profiled, and TCRdb retains in-frame clones only, with some absent. The sample consists of about 70,000 clones, around 97% of them appearing once. The receptor's source is a human donor in good health. The gene calls are TRBV28 and TRBJ2-3; D is unresolved. Sequencing was carried out using T cells isolated from PBMCs. The CDR3 region has the DNA TGTGCCAGCAGTCCCATCGGAGTCCCCGATACGCAGTATTTT. Its protein product is CASSPIGVPDTQYF. Filled out from reference TRBV28 and TRBJ2-3, the complete variable domain reads DVKVTQSSRYLVKRTGEKVFLECVQDMDHENMFWYRQDPGLGLRLIYFSYDVKMKEKGDIPEGYSVSREKKERFSLILESASTNQTSMYLCASSPIGVPDTQYFGPGTRLTVL.